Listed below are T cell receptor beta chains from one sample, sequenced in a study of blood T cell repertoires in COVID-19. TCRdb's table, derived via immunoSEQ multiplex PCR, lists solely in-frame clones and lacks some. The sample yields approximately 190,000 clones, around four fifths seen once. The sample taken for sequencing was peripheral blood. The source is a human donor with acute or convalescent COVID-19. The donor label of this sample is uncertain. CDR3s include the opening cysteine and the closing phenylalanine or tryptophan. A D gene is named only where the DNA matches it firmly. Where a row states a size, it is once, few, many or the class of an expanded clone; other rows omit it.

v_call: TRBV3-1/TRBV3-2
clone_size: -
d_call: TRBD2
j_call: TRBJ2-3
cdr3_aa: CASSQGRIAGGADTQYF
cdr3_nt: TGTGCCAGCAGCCAAGGGCGTATAGCGGGTGGGGCAGATACGCAGTATTTT

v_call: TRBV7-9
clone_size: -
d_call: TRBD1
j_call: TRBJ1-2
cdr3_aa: CASSLQGQGAPGYTF
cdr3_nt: TGTGCCAGCAGCTTACAAGGACAGGGGGCGCCTGGCTACACCTTC

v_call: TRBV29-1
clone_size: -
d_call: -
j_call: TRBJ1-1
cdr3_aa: CSVLMNTEAFF
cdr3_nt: TGCAGCGTCCTTATGAACACTGAAGCTTTCTTT

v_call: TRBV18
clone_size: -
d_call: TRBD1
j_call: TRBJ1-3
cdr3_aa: CASSPFTGVSSGNTIYF
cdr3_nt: TGTGCCAGCTCACCATTTACAGGGGTTTCCTCTGGAAACACCATATATTTT

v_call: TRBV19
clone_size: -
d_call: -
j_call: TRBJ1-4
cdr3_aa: CASSLTRETNEKLFF
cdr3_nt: TGTGCCAGTAGCCTCACGAGGGAAACTAATGAAAAACTGTTTTTT

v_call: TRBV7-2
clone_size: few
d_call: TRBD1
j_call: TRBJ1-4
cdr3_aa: CASSLGAGQGIDEKLFF
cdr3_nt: TGTGCCAGCAGCTTAGGGGCGGGACAGGGGATAGACGAAAAACTGTTTTTT

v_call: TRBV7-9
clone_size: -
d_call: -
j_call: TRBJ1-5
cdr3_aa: CASSLQGNQPQHF
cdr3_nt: TGTGCCAGCAGCTTGCAGGGAAATCAGCCCCAGCATTTT

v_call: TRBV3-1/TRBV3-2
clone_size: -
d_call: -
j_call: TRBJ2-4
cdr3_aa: CASSLSSGRRGENIQYF
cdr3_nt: TGTGCCAGCAGCCTATCGTCGGGACGGAGGGGTGAGAACATTCAGTACTTC

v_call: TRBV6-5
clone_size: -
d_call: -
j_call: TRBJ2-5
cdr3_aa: CASSYTQGGETQYF
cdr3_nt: TGTGCCAGCAGTTACACACAGGGTGGAGAGACCCAGTACTTC

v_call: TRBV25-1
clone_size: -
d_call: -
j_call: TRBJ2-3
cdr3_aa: CASSVRGPSTDTQYF
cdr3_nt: TGTGCCAGCAGTGTGCGGGGTCCTAGCACAGATACGCAGTATTTT

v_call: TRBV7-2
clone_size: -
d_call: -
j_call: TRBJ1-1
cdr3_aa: CASSLTVQFMNTEAFF
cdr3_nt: TGTGCCAGCAGCTTAACCGTACAGTTCATGAACACTGAAGCTTTCTTT

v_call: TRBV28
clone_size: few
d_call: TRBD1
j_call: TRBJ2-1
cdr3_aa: CASGTGTVSYNEQFF
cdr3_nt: TGTGCCAGCGGAACCGGGACAGTCTCCTACAATGAGCAGTTCTTC

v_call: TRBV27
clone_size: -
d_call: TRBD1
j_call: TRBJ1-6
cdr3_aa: CASMGQGASPLHF
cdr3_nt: TGTGCCAGCATGGGACAGGGGGCTTCACCCCTCCACTTT

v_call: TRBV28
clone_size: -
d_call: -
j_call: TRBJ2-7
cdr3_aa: CASSYSPLTYEQYF
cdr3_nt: TGTGCCAGCAGCTACTCTCCCCTCACCTACGAGCAGTACTTC

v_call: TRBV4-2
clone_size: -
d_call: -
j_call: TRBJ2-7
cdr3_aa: CASGQGGQGSSYEQYF
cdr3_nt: TGTGCCAGCGGCCAGGGGGGGCAGGGGAGCTCCTACGAGCAGTACTTC

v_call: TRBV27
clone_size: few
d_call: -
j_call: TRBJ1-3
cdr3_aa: CASRSTPGPGNTIYF
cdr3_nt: TGTGCCAGCAGGAGCACCCCGGGTCCTGGAAACACCATATATTTT

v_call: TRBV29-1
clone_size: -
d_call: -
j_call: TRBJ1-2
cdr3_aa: CSVGDGGGGYTF
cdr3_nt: TGCAGCGTGGGGGACGGGGGTGGAGGCTACACCTTC

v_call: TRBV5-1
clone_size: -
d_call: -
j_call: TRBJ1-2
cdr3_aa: CASSLEIGRLKGYTF
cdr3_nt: TGCGCCAGCAGCTTAGAAATAGGGAGATTGAAAGGCTACACCTTC

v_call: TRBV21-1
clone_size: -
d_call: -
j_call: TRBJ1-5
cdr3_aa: CASSKKDGPPAGLGNQPQHF
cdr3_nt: TGTGCCAGCAGCAAAAAAGACGGTCCCCCGGCGGGGTTGGGAAATCAGCCCCAGCATTTT

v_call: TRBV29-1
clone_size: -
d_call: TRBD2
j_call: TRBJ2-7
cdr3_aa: CSARGSSGTSYEQYF
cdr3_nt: TGCAGCGCCAGGGGCTCTAGCGGGACCTCCTACGAGCAGTACTTC

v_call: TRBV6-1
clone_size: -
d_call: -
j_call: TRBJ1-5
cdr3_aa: CASSEGQGMATQHF
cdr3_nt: TGTGCCAGCAGTGAGGGGCAGGGGATGGCGACCCAGCATTTT

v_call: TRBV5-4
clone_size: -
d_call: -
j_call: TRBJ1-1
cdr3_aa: CASSLGGKRSNTEAFF
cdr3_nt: TGTGCCAGCAGCTTGGGAGGGAAACGGTCGAACACTGAAGCTTTCTTT

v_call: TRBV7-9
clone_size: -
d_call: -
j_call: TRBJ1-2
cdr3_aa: CASSLSQGGSYGYTF
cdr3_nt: TGTGCCAGCAGCTTAAGCCAGGGAGGGTCCTATGGCTACACCTTC

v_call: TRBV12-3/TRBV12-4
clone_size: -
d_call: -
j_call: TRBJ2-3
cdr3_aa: CASSLVRRASLF
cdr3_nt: TGTGCCAGCAGTTTAGTTAGGAGGGCTTCCCTCTTT

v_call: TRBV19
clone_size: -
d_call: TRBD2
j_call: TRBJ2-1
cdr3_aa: CASSIREGPNEQFF
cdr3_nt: TGTGCCAGTAGTATCCGGGAGGGACCCAATGAGCAGTTCTTC

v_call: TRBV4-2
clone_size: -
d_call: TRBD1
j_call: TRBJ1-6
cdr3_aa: CASSQDRGTGDSPLHF
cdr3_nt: TGTGCCAGCAGCCAAGATCGGGGGACAGGGGATTCACCCCTCCACTTT

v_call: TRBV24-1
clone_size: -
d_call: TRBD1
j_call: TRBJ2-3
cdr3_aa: CATSDPTGPTADTQYF
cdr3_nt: TGTGCCACCAGTGATCCGACAGGGCCAACGGCAGATACGCAGTATTTT

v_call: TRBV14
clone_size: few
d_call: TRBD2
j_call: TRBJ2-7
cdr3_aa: CASSQPTSGRFYEQYF
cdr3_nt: TGTGCCAGCAGCCAACCCACTAGCGGGAGGTTCTACGAGCAGTACTTC

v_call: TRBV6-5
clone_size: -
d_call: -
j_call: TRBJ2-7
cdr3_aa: CASSSSGYEQYF
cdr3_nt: TGTGCCAGCAGTTCATCCGGGTACGAGCAGTACTTC

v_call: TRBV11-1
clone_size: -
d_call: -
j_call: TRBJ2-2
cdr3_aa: CASSRGLGSNTGELFF
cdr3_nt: TGTGCCAGCAGTCGGGGGTTGGGGTCGAACACCGGGGAGCTGTTTTTT

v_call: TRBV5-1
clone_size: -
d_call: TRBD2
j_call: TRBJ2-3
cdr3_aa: CASRQGSGITDTQYF
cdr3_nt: TGCGCCAGCCGGCAGGGTAGCGGGATTACAGATACGCAGTATTTT

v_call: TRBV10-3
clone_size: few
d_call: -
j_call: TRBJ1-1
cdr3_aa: CAIRNTGSGNTEAFF
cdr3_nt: TGTGCCATCAGGAACACAGGGTCCGGGAACACTGAAGCTTTCTTT

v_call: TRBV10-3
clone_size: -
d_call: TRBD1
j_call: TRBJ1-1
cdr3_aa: CAIRGDQGATEAFF
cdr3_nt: TGTGCCATCAGGGGGGACCAGGGGGCTACTGAAGCTTTCTTT

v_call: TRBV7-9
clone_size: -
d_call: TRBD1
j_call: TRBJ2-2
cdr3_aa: CASSSRTGGGTGELFF
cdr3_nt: TGTGCCAGCAGCTCTCGGACAGGGGGAGGCACCGGGGAGCTGTTTTTT

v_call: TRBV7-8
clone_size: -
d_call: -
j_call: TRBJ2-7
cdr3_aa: CASSLVVGGGSYEQYF
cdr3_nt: TGTGCCAGCAGCTTAGTTGTAGGGGGAGGGTCCTACGAGCAGTACTTC

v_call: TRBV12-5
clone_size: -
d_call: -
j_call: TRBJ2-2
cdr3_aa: CASGLPSLGGTGELFF
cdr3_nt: TGTGCTAGTGGTTTGCCCTCCCTCGGGGGCACCGGGGAGCTGTTTTTT

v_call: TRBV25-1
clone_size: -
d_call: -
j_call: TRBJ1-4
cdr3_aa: CASSEGASTGKLFF
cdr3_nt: TGTGCCAGCAGTGAAGGGGCTTCTACAGGAAAACTGTTTTTT

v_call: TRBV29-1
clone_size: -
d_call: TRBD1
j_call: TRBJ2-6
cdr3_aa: CSVGTGDVGANVLTF
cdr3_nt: TGCAGCGTCGGGACAGGGGATGTTGGGGCCAACGTCCTGACTTTC

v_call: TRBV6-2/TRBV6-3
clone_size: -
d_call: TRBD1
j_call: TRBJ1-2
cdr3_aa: CASSRGQGINYGYTF
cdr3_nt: TGTGCCAGCAGTCGCGGACAGGGGATTAACTATGGCTACACCTTC

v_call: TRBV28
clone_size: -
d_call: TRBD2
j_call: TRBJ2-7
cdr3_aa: CASGGGKERVTGF
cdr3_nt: TGTGCCAGTGGGGGGGGAAAAGAAAGGGTAACAGGCTTC

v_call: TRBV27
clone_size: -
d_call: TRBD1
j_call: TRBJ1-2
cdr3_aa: CASSVRGRDYGYTF
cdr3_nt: TGTGCCAGCAGTGTCAGGGGGCGCGACTATGGCTACACCTTC

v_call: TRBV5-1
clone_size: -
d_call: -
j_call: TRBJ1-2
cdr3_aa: CASSLDRGSYGYTF
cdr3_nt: TGCGCCAGCAGCTTGGACCGGGGGTCCTATGGCTACACCTTC

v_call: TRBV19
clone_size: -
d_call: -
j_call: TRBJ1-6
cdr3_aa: CASSTFRSSPLHF
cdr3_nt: TGTGCCAGTAGTACCTTTAGGAGTTCACCCCTCCACTTT

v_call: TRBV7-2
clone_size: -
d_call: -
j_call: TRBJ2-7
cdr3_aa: CASRSGGSYEQYF
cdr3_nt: TGTGCCAGCAGGAGTGGAGGGAGCTACGAGCAGTACTTC

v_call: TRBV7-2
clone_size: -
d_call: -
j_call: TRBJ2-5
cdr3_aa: CASSPGAGQETQYF
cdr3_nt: TGTGCCAGCAGCCCAGGAGCGGGCCAAGAGACCCAGTACTTC

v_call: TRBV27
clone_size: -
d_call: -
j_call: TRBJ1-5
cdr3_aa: CASSLSRASNQPQHF
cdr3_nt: TGTGCCAGCAGTTTATCCAGGGCAAGCAATCAGCCCCAGCATTTT

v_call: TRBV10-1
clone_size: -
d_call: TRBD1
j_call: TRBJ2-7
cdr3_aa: CASSDYRGNEQYF
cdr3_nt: TGCGCCAGCAGTGATTACAGGGGTAACGAGCAGTACTTC

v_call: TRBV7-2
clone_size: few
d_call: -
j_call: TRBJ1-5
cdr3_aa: CASSLDRIDQPQHF
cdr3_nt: TGTGCCAGCAGCTTAGACAGGATCGATCAGCCCCAGCATTTT

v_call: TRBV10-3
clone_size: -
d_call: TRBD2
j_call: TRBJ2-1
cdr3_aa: CAISGARPGLAVYNEQFF
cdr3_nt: TGTGCCATCAGTGGAGCCCGACCGGGACTAGCGGTATACAATGAGCAGTTCTTC

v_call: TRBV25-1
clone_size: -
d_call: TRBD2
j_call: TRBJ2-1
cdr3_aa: CASSGELAGGDNEQFF
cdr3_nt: TGTGCCAGCAGTGGCGAGCTAGCGGGGGGGGACAATGAGCAGTTCTTC

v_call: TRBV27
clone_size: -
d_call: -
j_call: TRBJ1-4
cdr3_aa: CASSYGGGLINEKLFF
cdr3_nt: TGTGCCAGCAGTTATGGGGGGGGACTCATTAATGAAAAACTGTTTTTT

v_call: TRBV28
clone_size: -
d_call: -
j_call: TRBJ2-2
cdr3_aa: CASSSSWELFF
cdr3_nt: TGTGCCAGCAGTTCGAGCTGGGAGCTGTTTTTT

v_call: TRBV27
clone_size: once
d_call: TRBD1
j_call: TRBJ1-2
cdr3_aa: CASSLFGTGLSSVIGGYTF
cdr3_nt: TGTGCCAGCAGTTTATTTGGGACAGGCTTATCGTCGGTCATCGGCGGCTACACCTTC

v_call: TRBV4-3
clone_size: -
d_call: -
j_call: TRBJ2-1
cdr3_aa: CASSPRRGYEQFF
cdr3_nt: TGCGCCAGCAGCCCTCGGAGGGGCTATGAGCAGTTCTTC

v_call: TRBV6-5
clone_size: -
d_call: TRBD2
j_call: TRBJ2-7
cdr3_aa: CASSYGTSGSIYEQYF
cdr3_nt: TGTGCCAGCAGTTATGGGACTAGCGGGAGTATTTACGAGCAGTACTTC

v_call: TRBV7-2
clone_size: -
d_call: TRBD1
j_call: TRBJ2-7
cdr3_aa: CASSPGQVATYEQYF
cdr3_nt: TGTGCCAGCAGCCCCGGACAGGTTGCTACCTACGAGCAGTACTTC

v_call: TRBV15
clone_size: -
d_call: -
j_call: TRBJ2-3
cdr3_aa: CATSRGGGGIDTQYF
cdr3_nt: TGTGCCACCAGCAGGGGAGGGGGAGGAATAGATACGCAGTATTTT

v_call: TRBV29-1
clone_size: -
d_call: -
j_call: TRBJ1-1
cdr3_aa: CSVEQANTEAFF
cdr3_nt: TGCAGCGTTGAGCAGGCCAACACTGAAGCTTTCTTT

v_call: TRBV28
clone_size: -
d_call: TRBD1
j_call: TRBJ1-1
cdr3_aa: CASSQPGTDVEAFF
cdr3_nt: TGTGCCAGCAGCCAACCCGGGACAGACGTTGAAGCTTTCTTT

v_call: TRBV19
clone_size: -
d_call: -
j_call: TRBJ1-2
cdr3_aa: CASSRSQRANYGYTF
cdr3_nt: TGTGCCAGTAGTAGATCACAGAGAGCTAACTATGGCTACACCTTC